This T cell receptor beta chain was identified in a study of blood T cell repertoires in COVID-19. The CDR3 is 16 residues long. The V gene end was trimmed by 3 bases and the J gene end by 2 bases; junction bases not matched to a gene: 8. Germline V gene lookup returns CDR1 MNHNS and CDR2 SASEGT. Clones were sequenced by immunoSEQ multiplex PCR, and TCRdb holds only the in-frame ones, with some missing. The sample includes about 210,000 clones, approximately 86% of them seen just once. This receptor was obtained from a woman under 40 who had been exposed to COVID-19. V and J are TRBV6-1 and TRBJ2-3; 7 bases line up with TRBD1. Sample: PBMCs or T cells enriched from blood (not recorded which). CDR3 nucleotides: TGTGCCAGCAGTGATTTAGGGGGCCTTTACACAGATACGCAGTATTTT. Translated, it gives CASSDLGGLYTDTQYF.